The clone carrying this T cell receptor beta chain was found many times. Molecular barcoding with unique molecular identifiers was used for the TCRbeta library. TCRdb redid the calling of the PCR reads with MiXCR, one entry per CDR3 protein. The data contain about 610,000 distinct CDR3 sequences, roughly a tenth of them singletons. Germline lookup yields CDR1 LGHDT and CDR2 YNNKEL (reference sequence). Trimming took off 1 base at V and 3 bases at J, with 15 bases between the two ends. CDR3 length: 16 residues. The sample belongs to a study of T-cell reconstitution after alpha-beta-depleted transplantation in children.

The rearrangement joins TRBV3-1 to TRBJ1-2; a possible D gene is TRBD1 (6 bases). This TCR came from a human donor who donated a stem cell graft to a child with acute myeloid leukemia. Sample: PBMCs from the stem cell graft donor, taken from the stem cell graft. The CDR3 sequence: CASSQVWGRGDYGYTF. CDR3 in DNA: TGTGCCAGCAGCCAAGTTTGGGGCAGGGGTGACTATGGCTACACCTTC.